A single sample is the source of the 16 T cell receptor beta chains below, sequenced in a study of T cell responses to AZD1222 COVID-19 vaccine. Clones were sequenced by immunoSEQ multiplex PCR, and TCRdb holds only the in-frame ones, with some missing. The sample shows 75,000 to 95,000 clones, 85% of them seen only once. Sequences were derived from peripheral blood, sampled on day 0 of AZD1222 vaccination. The origin of the receptors is an adult in good health.

The gene calls are TRBV6-8 and TRBJ1-5, with a possible D match to TRBD1 (5 bases). Trimming took 6 bases from V and 6 from J, leaving 18 bases between them. The CDR3 has 15 amino acids. Germline CDR1 is MNHGY and CDR2 is SAAAGT. The CDR3 is CASSPRQGAGQPQHF. In DNA, the CDR3 is TGTGCCAGCAGCCCGAGGCAAGGGGCAGGTCAGCCCCAGCATTTT.

The rearrangement joins TRBV29-1 to TRBJ2-3, with TRBD1 matching over 7 bases. The CDR3 length is 15 residues. Germline V gives CDR1 SQVTM, CDR2 ANQGSEA. The V segment lost 0 bases and the J segment 5 bases; nucleotides outside the gene matches: 8. In DNA, the CDR3 is TGCAGCGTTGAAGACCGGCAGGGGGTCAAAGATACGCAGTATTTT. It translates to CSVEDRQGVKDTQYF.

This clone was detected only once. CDR3 loop: CASSLGPPGPTYGYTF. For the CDR3, the DNA is TGTGCCAGCAGCTTAGGGCCACCGGGGCCAACCTATGGCTACACCTTC. The J gene is TRBJ1-2, the V gene TRBV7-6; perhaps TRBD1 as D (5 bases). This CDR3 has 16 residues. Germline lookup yields CDR1 SGHVS and CDR2 FNYEAQ. The germline V and J ends were trimmed by 1 base and 4 bases, with 16 bases remaining between them. Complete variable domain (other parts from reference TRBV7-6 and TRBJ1-2): GAGVSQSPRYKVTKRGQDVALRCDPISGHVSLYWYRQALGQGPEFLTYFNYEAQQDKSGLPNDRFSAERPEGSISTLTIQRTEQRDSAMYRCASSLGPPGPTYGYTFGSGTRLTVV.

This clone was observed a single time. V usage is TRBV4-3 and J usage is TRBJ2-3, with D maybe TRBD1 (7 bases). The V gene's germline CDR1 is LGHNA and CDR2 YSLEER. The CDR3 is 19 amino acids. The ends were cut back, 1 base at V and 1 base at J, with 21 bases in the middle. In DNA form, the CDR3 reads TGCGCCAGCAGCCAAGGGGGGCCAGGGGGACTTAGGGGCACAGATACGCAGTATTTT. Protein product: CASSQGGPGGLRGTDTQYF.

V gene TRBV7-9 combines with J gene TRBJ2-1; TRBD2 aligns across 12 bases. The germline V gene has CDR1 SEHNR and CDR2 FQNEAQ (reference sequence). With V trimmed by 5 bases and J by 0 bases, 8 bases remained unmatched. CDR3 length equals 18 residues. CDR3 DNA: TGTGCCAGCAGCACAAGACTAGCGGGGGCCATCTCCTACAATGAGCAGTTCTTC. This sequence encodes CASSTRLAGAISYNEQFF.

The chain has TRBV4-3 and TRBJ2-2; the D is unclear. The CDR3 loop spans 18 amino acids. Germline V lookup: CDR1 LGHNA, CDR2 YSLEER. With 0 bases removed from V and 1 base from J, the gap between germline ends came to 15 bases. CDR3 DNA: TGCGCCAGCAGCCAAGAACGCTCGGCGGACCAGAACACCGGGGAGCTGTTTTTT. Encoded protein: CASSQERSADQNTGELFF.

This chain connects TRBV10-2 to TRBJ1-1, with TRBD1 as a possible D gene (5 bases). The CDR3 sequence is 14 residues long. Germline V lookup: CDR1 WSHSY, CDR2 SAAADI. The V gene lost 3 bases and the J gene lost 4 bases, with 12 bases spanning the gap. CDR3 DNA: TGCGCCAGCAGTGACCCTGGAGGGGTCACTGAAGCTTTCTTT. It specifies CASSDPGGVTEAFF.

The V call is TRBV19, the J call TRBJ1-2; maybe TRBD1 (6 bases). The germline V gene encodes CDR1 LNHDA and CDR2 SQIVND (reference sequence). Trimming stripped 3 bases from V and 7 bases from J, with 12 bases between. This CDR3 is built from 13 residues. This CDR3 is CASSIYREGGYTF. The CDR3 nucleotides are TGTGCCAGTAGTATTTACAGGGAAGGTGGCTACACCTTC.

The chain has TRBV7-2 and TRBJ2-7; the D is unclear. Germline values: CDR1 SGHTA, CDR2 FQGNSA. The CDR3 is made up of 13 amino acids. V lost 5 bases to trimming and J lost 0 bases, with 8 bases between them. CDR3 bases: TGTGCCAGCAGCGTACGCCCCTCCTACGAGCAGTACTTC. Protein product: CASSVRPSYEQYF.

The chain carries TRBV2 and TRBJ1-1; D is ambiguous. Germline V gene sequence: CDR1 SNHLY, CDR2 FYNNEI. The V end was cut by 2 bases, the J end by 6 bases, with 4 bases between. The CDR3 is 11 residues long. CDR3 sequence reads: CASSETAEAFF. DNA for the CDR3: TGTGCCAGCAGTGAAACGGCTGAAGCTTTCTTT.

The rearrangement links TRBV5-1 to TRBJ2-7; perhaps D is TRBD1 or TRBD2 (5 bases each). V was cut by 2 bases and J by 0 bases, with 12 bases left in between. Looked up from germline, CDR1 is SGHRS and CDR2 is YFSETQ. This CDR3 comprises 15 residues. DNA for the CDR3: TGCGCCAGCAGCTTTATGACAGCGGCCTCCTACGAGCAGTACTTC. Residues: CASSFMTAASYEQYF.

The chain employs TRBV2 and TRBJ1-3; 7 bases are a match to TRBD1. The CDR3 spans 12 residues. CDR1 SNHLY and CDR2 FYNNEI come from the germline V gene. The junction had 5 bases not matched to a gene; V was cut back by 3 bases and J by 12 bases. This CDR3 is CASSETGFHIYF. In DNA, the CDR3 is TGTGCCAGCAGTGAGACAGGGTTTCACATATATTTT.

The chain employs TRBV28 and TRBJ1-5; D gene uncertain. The germline V gene has CDR1 MDHEN and CDR2 SYDVKM. CDR3 size: 13 residues. V shed 2 bases and J shed 9 bases, with 11 bases lying between them. CDR3 protein: CASSLGNQRPQHF. DNA of the CDR3: TGTGCCAGCAGTTTAGGGAACCAACGGCCCCAGCATTTT.

The chain is built from TRBV5-6 and TRBJ2-3; 7 nucleotides align to TRBD2. CDR3 size: 13 residues. V gave up 3 bases and J gave up 5 bases; unmatched junction bases: 3. Germline V gene lookup returns CDR1 SGHDT and CDR2 YYEEEE. CDR3 sequence reads: CASSYRTRDTQYF. CDR3 bases: TGTGCCAGCAGCTACCGGACTAGAGATACGCAGTATTTT.

The chain employs TRBV6-5 and TRBJ1-1; D is unclear. CDR3 length: 15 residues. From germline, CDR1 is MNHEY and CDR2 SVGAGI. V was shortened by 3 bases and J by 1 base, with 12 bases between the two germline ends. CDR3 nucleotides: TGTGCCAGCAGTTATTTAGCGACTGAGAACACTGAAGCTTTCTTT. This sequence encodes CASSYLATENTEAFF.

This rearrangement joins TRBV7-2 to TRBJ2-7; a possible D gene is TRBD1 (6 bases). The V end was cut by 1 base, the J end by 2 bases, with 9 bases between. Germline V gives CDR1 SGHTA, CDR2 FQGNSA. The CDR3 consists of 14 residues. This chain's CDR3 is CASSLVGTTYEQYF. CDR3 sequence (DNA): TGTGCCAGCAGCTTAGTGGGGACAACCTACGAGCAGTACTTC.